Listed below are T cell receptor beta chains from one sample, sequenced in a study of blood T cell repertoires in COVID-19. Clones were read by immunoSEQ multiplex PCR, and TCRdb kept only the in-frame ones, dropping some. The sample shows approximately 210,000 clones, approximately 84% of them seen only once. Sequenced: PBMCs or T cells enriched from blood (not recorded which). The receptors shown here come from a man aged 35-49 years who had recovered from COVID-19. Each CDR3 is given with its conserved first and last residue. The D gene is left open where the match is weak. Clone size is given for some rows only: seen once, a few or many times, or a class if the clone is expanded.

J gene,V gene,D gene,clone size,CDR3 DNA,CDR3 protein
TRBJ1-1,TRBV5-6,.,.,TGTGCCAGCAGCTTGATCTTCGCTGAAGCTTTCTTT,CASSLIFAEAFF
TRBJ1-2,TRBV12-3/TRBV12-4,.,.,TGTGCCAGCAGTTTCTCAGGGTCTGGCTACACCTTC,CASSFSGSGYTF
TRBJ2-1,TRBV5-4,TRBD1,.,TGTGCCAGCTCCTCCGGGACAGATGGATTCAATGAGCAGTTCTTC,CASSSGTDGFNEQFF
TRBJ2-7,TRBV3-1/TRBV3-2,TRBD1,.,TGTGCCAGCAGCCGACAGGGAACCGATCACGAGCAGTACTTC,CASSRQGTDHEQYF
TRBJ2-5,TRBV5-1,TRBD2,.,TGCGCCAGCAGCCAAGGACTAGCGGGGAGGGAGACCCAGTACTTC,CASSQGLAGRETQYF
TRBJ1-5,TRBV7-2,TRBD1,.,TGTGCCAGCAGCTGGGACAGGTCCGGGAATCAGCCCCAGCATTTT,CASSWDRSGNQPQHF
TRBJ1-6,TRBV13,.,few,TGTGCCAGCAGCTTATTTCCGGGTGGAGGTGATTCACCCCTCCACTTT,CASSLFPGGGDSPLHF
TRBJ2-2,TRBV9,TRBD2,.,TGTGCCAGCAGCGTAACACTAGCGGGAAGTGGCGGGGAGCTGTTTTTT,CASSVTLAGSGGELFF
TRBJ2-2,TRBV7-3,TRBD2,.,TGTGCCAGCAGCTTATGGGCTAGCGGGAGCCCCACCGGGGAGCTGTTTTTT,CASSLWASGSPTGELFF
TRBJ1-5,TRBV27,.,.,TGTGCCAGCAGCATCTCGGAGGGCGGCAATCAGCCCCAGCATTTT,CASSISEGGNQPQHF
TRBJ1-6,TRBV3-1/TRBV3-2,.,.,TGTGCCAGCAGCCAAGGCGAGGGTCCCCCCCTCCACTTT,CASSQGEGPPLHF
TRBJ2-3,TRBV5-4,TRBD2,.,TGTGCCAGCAGCCGCGGACTAGCGGGAACAACAGATACGCAGTATTTT,CASSRGLAGTTDTQYF
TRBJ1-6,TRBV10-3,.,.,TGTGCCATCAGCGCCGGGAATATTAATTCACCCCTCCACTTT,CAISAGNINSPLHF
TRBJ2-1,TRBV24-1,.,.,TGTGCCACCAGTGATATGGGGCTACCCTACAATGAGCAGTTCTTC,CATSDMGLPYNEQFF
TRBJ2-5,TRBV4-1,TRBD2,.,TGCGCCAGCAGCCTGGGGACTAGCGGGGAGACCCAGTACTTC,CASSLGTSGETQYF
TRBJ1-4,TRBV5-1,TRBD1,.,TGCGCCAGCAGCGAGGGACAGGTAGCGGCAAGTGAGAAACTGTTTTTT,CASSEGQVAASEKLFF
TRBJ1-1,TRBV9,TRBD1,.,TGTGCCAGCAGCGTAGCGTGGGACAGGGGCGCTTTGGGGCCCGCTTTCTTT,CASSVAWDRGALGPAFF
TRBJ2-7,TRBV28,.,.,TGTGCCAGCAGTTTCGCGGTTTACGAGCAGTACTTC,CASSFAVYEQYF
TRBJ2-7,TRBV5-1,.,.,TGCGCCAGCAGCGCGGGACGGGCAGGGAACGAGCAGTACTTC,CASSAGRAGNEQYF
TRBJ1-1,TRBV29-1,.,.,TGCAGCTTCAGGGTTTTCCCCATGGGGGAAGCTTTCTTT,CSFRVFPMGEAFF
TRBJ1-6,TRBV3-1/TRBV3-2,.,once,TGTGCCAGCAGCCAGCGGTTACAGGGTGAATCACCCCTCCACTTT,CASSQRLQGESPLHF
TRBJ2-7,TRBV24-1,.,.,TGTGCCACCAGTGAGGGGGCGTCCTACGAGCAGTACTTC,CATSEGASYEQYF
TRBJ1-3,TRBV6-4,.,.,TGTGCCAGCAGCGGGAAAGAACAGCACAGCTCTGGAAACACCATATATTTT,CASSGKEQHSSGNTIYF
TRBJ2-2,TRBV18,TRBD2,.,TGTGCCAGCGCCCCCCGGGGGGGGCTCGAGCTGTTTTTT,CASAPRGGLELFF
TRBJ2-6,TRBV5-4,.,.,TGTGCCAGCAGCCCCCCGGGCCCCGATCGGACTGCTGGGGCCAACGTCCTGACTTTC,CASSPPGPDRTAGANVLTF
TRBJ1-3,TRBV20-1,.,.,TGCAGTGCTAGTCTCTTCCAGGGGGGAAACACCATATATTTT,CSASLFQGGNTIYF
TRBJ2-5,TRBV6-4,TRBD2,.,TGTGCCAGCAGTCCGGGACTAGCGGCGCAAGAGACCCAGTACTTC,CASSPGLAAQETQYF
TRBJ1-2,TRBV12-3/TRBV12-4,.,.,TGTGCCAGCAGACGGGAACACTATGGCTACACCTTC,CASRREHYGYTF
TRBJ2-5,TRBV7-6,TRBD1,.,TGTGCCAGCAGACCCAGACAGGGGGCTGGGAGAGAGACCCAGTACTTC,CASRPRQGAGRETQYF
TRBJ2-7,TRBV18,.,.,TGTGCCAGCTCACCAGTCGTCAGGGACTACGAGCAGTACTTC,CASSPVVRDYEQYF
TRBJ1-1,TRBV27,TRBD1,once,TGTGCCAGCAGTTGGGACAGGGGAGCGGGAACTGAAGCTTTCTTT,CASSWDRGAGTEAFF
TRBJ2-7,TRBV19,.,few,TGTGCCAGTAGTTCTCCATCAGGGATTGACTCCTACGAGCAGTACTTC,CASSSPSGIDSYEQYF
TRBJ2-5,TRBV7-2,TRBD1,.,TGTGCCAGTACACGGACAGGGGGAATTGTCGAGACCCAGTACTTC,CASTRTGGIVETQYF
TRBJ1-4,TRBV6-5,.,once,TGTGCCAGCAGTCCAAACTGGGCTACTAATGAAAAACTGTTTTTT,CASSPNWATNEKLFF
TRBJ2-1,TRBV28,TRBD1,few,TGTGCCACCCGAAGCACAGGGGCGGCCAATGAGCAGTTCTTC,CATRSTGAANEQFF
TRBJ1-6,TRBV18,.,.,TGTGCCAGCTCATCGAGCTCCTATAATTCACCCCTCCACTTT,CASSSSSYNSPLHF
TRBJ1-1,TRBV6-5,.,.,TGTGCCAGCAGCTCCCCTGGAGACTACACTGAAGCTTTCTTT,CASSSPGDYTEAFF
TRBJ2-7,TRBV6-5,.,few,TGTGCCAGCAGTTATGACCGGAGGGGCGGTTCCTACGAGCAGTACTTC,CASSYDRRGGSYEQYF
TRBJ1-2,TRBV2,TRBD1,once,TGTGCCAGCAGCGCAGATGGACAGGGCCCAGAAGGCTACACCTTC,CASSADGQGPEGYTF
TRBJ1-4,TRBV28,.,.,TGTGCCAGCAGTTTGGAGGTCCCAGAAAAACTGTTTTTT,CASSLEVPEKLFF
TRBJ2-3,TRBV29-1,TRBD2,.,TGCAGCGTTGCAAGTCCCGCGGGAGCGTTTACAGATACGCAGTATTTT,CSVASPAGAFTDTQYF
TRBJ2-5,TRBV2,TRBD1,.,TGTGCCAGCTCAGTAGACAGGGGGGAGACCCAGTACTTC,CASSVDRGETQYF
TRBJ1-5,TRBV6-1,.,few,TGTGCCAGCAGGATACAGTATAGCAATCAGCCCCAGCATTTT,CASRIQYSNQPQHF
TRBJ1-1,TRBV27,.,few,TGTGCCAGCAGTTTATCCGGGAGTCCTGAAGCTTTCTTT,CASSLSGSPEAFF
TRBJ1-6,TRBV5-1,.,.,TGCGCCAGCAGCTTGGTGGGGGGAGGCACCTTGGATTCACCCCTCCACTTT,CASSLVGGGTLDSPLHF
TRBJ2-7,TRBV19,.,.,TGTGCCAGTAGTACGCTAGCGTCTCCCCCCTACGAGCAGTACTTC,CASSTLASPPYEQYF
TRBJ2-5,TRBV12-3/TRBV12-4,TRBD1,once,TGTGCCAGCAGGCTGGGACAGGCGGGGACCCAGTACTTC,CASRLGQAGTQYF
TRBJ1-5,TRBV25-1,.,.,TGTGCCAACAAACAGGGTAACCAGCCCCAGCATTTT,CANKQGNQPQHF
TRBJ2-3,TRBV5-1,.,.,TGCGCCAGCAGCTTAGGGGGGGGGCCCACAGATACGCAGTATTTT,CASSLGGGPTDTQYF
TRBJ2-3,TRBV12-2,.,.,TGTGCAAGTCGCTTAGATCGCGGGGGGGCCCTTCTCCACACAGATACGCAGTATTTT,CASRLDRGGALLHTDTQYF